Below are 27 T cell receptor beta chains sequenced from a single sample in a study of long-term antiretroviral therapy in people with HIV. Version v3.0 of the immunoSEQ assay ran at survey level. Libraries were prepared by immunoSEQ multiplex PCR; TCRdb keeps only in-frame clonotypes and omits some of them. Of about 19,000 clones listed, 79% are singletons. The input for sequencing was unsorted PBMCs, taken at the start of antiretroviral therapy, before treatment. The receptor set was obtained from a man younger than 30 with HIV.

This chain joins TRBV7-2 and TRBJ1-2; no clear D gene. This CDR3 has 13 residues. The germline V gene encodes CDR1 SGHTA and CDR2 FQGNSA. Trimming pared 3 bases from V and 9 bases from J, leaving 14 bases between. CDR3 DNA sequence: TGTGCCAGCAGCTTCCGGGCCAGTGGACGCTACACCTTC. This encodes CASSFRASGRYTF. Supplemented by reference TRBV7-2 and TRBJ1-2, the full variable domain reads GAGVSQSPSNKVTEKGKDVELRCDPISGHTALYWYRQSLGQGLEFLIYFQGNSAPDKSGLPSDRFSAERTGGSVSTLTIQRTQQEDSAVYLCASSFRASGRYTFGSGTRLTVV.

This clone was seen a few times. V gene TRBV28 combines with J gene TRBJ1-2; 10 bases fit TRBD1. The CDR3 spans 16 residues. Germline V gene data show CDR1 as MDHEN and CDR2 as SYDVKM. Trimming cost V 5 bases and J 2 bases; bases outside gene matches: 8. The CDR3 protein is CASSEFGTGANYGYTF. The CDR3 region has the DNA TGTGCCAGCAGTGAATTCGGGACAGGGGCCAACTATGGCTACACCTTC.

The chain links TRBV21-1 to TRBJ1-5. TRBV21-1 is a pseudogene. CDR3 length equals 16 residues. The CDR3 protein is CASSKDTVYSNQPQHF. The CDR3 bases are TGTGCCAGCAGCAAAGACACCGTCTATAGCAATCAGCCCCAGCATTTT.

The rearrangement joins TRBV25-1 to TRBJ2-3, with D maybe TRBD2 (5 bases). Germline values: CDR1 MGHDK, CDR2 SYGVNS. This CDR3 region has 14 residues. V was cut by 6 bases and J by 8 bases, with 18 bases left in between. CDR3 residues: CASSDYGRLGTQYF. The CDR3 nucleotides read TGTGCCAGCAGCGACTATGGACGGCTAGGTACGCAGTATTTT. The variable domain in full, completed from reference TRBV25-1 and TRBJ2-3, reads EADIYQTPRYLVIGTGKKITLECSQTMGHDKMYWYQQDPGMELHLIHYSYGVNSTEKGDLSSESTVSRIRTEHFPLTLESARPSHTSQYLCASSDYGRLGTQYFGPGTRLTVL.

The chain carries TRBV6-5 and TRBJ2-7, with 8 bases that match TRBD2. This CDR3 spans 13 amino acids. Trimming at V came to 6 bases and at J to 5 bases, leaving 6 bases not matched to a gene. Germline lookup yields CDR1 MNHEY and CDR2 SVGAGI. The CDR3 DNA sequence: TGTGCCAGCAGCACCGGACTAGCAAACGAGCAGTACTTC. As protein: CASSTGLANEQYF.

This clone has just a few counts. V and J are TRBV6-1 and TRBJ2-7, with unresolved D. Germline lookup yields CDR1 MNHNS and CDR2 SASEGT. Trimming removed 7 bases from V and 2 bases from J, with 9 bases in between. The CDR3 consists of 12 residues. In DNA form, the CDR3 reads TGTGCCAGCACTCTGCCGGCCTACGAGCAGTACTTC. Translating it yields CASTLPAYEQYF.

J is TRBJ2-1 and V is TRBV19; possible D gene TRBD2, 5 bases. Trimming pared 10 bases from V and 1 base from J, leaving 14 bases between. The CDR3 consists of 14 residues. Per the germline V gene, CDR1 is LNHDA and CDR2 is SQIVND (reference sequence). The CDR3 region is CATRTTGSYNEQFF. The CDR3 DNA follows: TGTGCCACCCGGACCACGGGGTCCTACAATGAGCAGTTCTTC.

The CDR3 spells CASSYSSSGSGYEQFF. As DNA, the CDR3 is TGTGCCAGCAGTTACTCCTCTAGCGGGAGCGGATATGAGCAGTTCTTC. The rearrangement links TRBV6-5 to TRBJ2-1; 10 nucleotides match TRBD2. The germline V gene encodes CDR1 MNHEY and CDR2 SVGAGI. J gave up 8 bases and V 0 bases, and 7 bases lay outside the gene matches. CDR3 size: 16 residues.

The DNA for the CDR3 is TGTGCCAGTAGTGCTAACGGGGGCCACGAGCAGTACTTC. The encoded protein is CASSANGGHEQYF. The V and J genes are TRBV19 and TRBJ2-7; D may be TRBD1 or TRBD2 (6 bases each). The CDR3 consists of 13 residues. V lost 5 bases to trimming and J lost 5 bases, with 13 bases between them. Germline CDR1 is LNHDA and CDR2 is SQIVND (reference sequence). The entire variable domain, with the rest obtained from reference TRBV19 and TRBJ2-7, is as follows: DGGITQSPKYLFRKEGQNVTLSCEQNLNHDAMYWYRQDPGQGLRLIYYSQIVNDFQKGDIAEGYSVSREKKESFPLTVTSAQKNPTAFYLCASSANGGHEQYFGPGTRLTVT.

The chain links TRBV6-5 to TRBJ1-3, with D maybe TRBD1 (6 bases). CDR1 is MNHEY, CDR2 SVGAGI, per germline. The V and J ends lost 2 bases and 0 bases respectively, with 8 bases between them. This CDR3 spans 15 amino acids. The CDR3 sequence is CASSYRGGSGNTIYF. CDR3 nucleotides: TGTGCCAGCAGTTACAGAGGGGGCTCTGGAAACACCATATATTTT.

This clone was observed once. CDR3 loop: CASSSSMVDTQYF. The DNA of the CDR3 is TGTGCCAGCAGCTCTAGTATGGTAGATACGCAGTATTTT. The rearrangement uses TRBV7-2 and TRBJ2-3; D ambiguous. Germline loops: CDR1 SGHTA, CDR2 FQGNSA. The CDR3 spans 13 residues. Trimming took off 4 bases at V and 5 bases at J, with 10 bases between the two ends.

V gene TRBV29-1 combines with J gene TRBJ2-1, with no clear D. Germline V CDR1 and CDR2: SQVTM, ANQGSEA. CDR3 length: 11 residues. Trimming stripped 7 bases from V and 8 bases from J, with 12 bases between. CDR3 nucleotides: TGCAGCGCCCGCGCTTCGGATGAGCAGTTCTTC. It encodes CSARASDEQFF.

V usage is TRBV19 and J usage is TRBJ1-1, with D hard to call. Germline V lookup: CDR1 LNHDA, CDR2 SQIVND (reference sequence). This CDR3 spans 14 amino acids. V lost 1 base and J 2 bases, leaving 8 bases between the germline ends. CDR3 region: CASSIGPRNTEAFF. DNA for the CDR3: TGTGCCAGTAGTATAGGTCCGAGAAACACTGAAGCTTTCTTT.

V is TRBV28 and J is TRBJ1-5; no clear D gene. The germline V and J ends were trimmed by 6 bases and 6 bases, with 12 bases remaining between them. Germline V CDR1 and CDR2: MDHEN, SYDVKM. The CDR3 consists of 13 residues. The CDR3 sequence: CASSGPLPQPQHF. The CDR3 DNA reads TGTGCCAGCAGCGGCCCATTACCTCAGCCCCAGCATTTT.

V usage is TRBV7-2 and J usage is TRBJ2-3; D is undetermined. The V gene lost 10 bases and the J gene lost 2 bases, with 10 bases spanning the gap. Germline assignment: CDR1 SGHTA and CDR2 FQGNSA. The CDR3 contains 12 residues. The CDR3 protein is CATRSLTDTQYF. In DNA, the CDR3 is TGTGCCACCAGGAGTCTCACAGATACGCAGTATTTT.

The chain has TRBV4-3 and TRBJ2-1, with 14 bases fitting TRBD2. The J segment lost 8 bases and the V segment lost 0 bases, leaving 9 bases of the junction unmatched. The CDR3 totals 18 residues. Germline lookup yields CDR1 LGHNA and CDR2 YSLEER. The CDR3 sequence: CASSQDRLAGGVSHEQFF. The CDR3, as DNA: TGCGCCAGCAGCCAAGATAGACTAGCGGGAGGGGTGAGCCATGAGCAGTTCTTC.

Sample share makes this clone medium-sized. The rearrangement joins TRBV18 to TRBJ2-7; 9 bases fit TRBD1. Germline V gene data show CDR1 as KGHSH and CDR2 as LQKENI. The CDR3 has 14 amino acids. The J segment lost 7 bases and the V segment lost 1 base, leaving 5 bases of the junction unmatched. CDR3 sequence (DNA): TGTGCCAGCTCACCACGGGACAGGGTGGGTGAGCAGTACTTC. This gives the protein CASSPRDRVGEQYF.

The chain combines TRBV5-6 with TRBJ1-1; 7 positions match TRBD1. This CDR3 spans 16 amino acids. Losses at the gene ends were 2 bases for V and 3 bases for J; bases not matched to a gene: 10. Germline assignment: CDR1 SGHDT and CDR2 YYEEEE. The CDR3 nucleotides are TGTGCCAGCAGCTTTTTAGGCAGGGGGTTGTACACTGAAGCTTTCTTT. Protein: CASSFLGRGLYTEAFF. Based on the CDR3 plus reference TRBV5-6 and TRBJ1-1, the full variable domain is DAGVTQSPTHLIKTRGQQVTLRCSPKSGHDTVSWYQQALGQGPQFIFQYYEEEERQRGNFPDRFSGHQFPNYSSELNVNALLLGDSALYLCASSFLGRGLYTEAFFGQGTRLTVV.

The chain recombines TRBV2 with TRBJ2-1; no reliable D call. This CDR3 has 15 residues. CDR1 and CDR2 (germline): SNHLY, FYNNEI. V lost 2 bases to trimming and J lost 3 bases, with 11 bases between them. The CDR3: CASSEKTFLYNEQFF. The CDR3 DNA is TGTGCCAGCAGTGAAAAGACCTTTCTCTACAATGAGCAGTTCTTC.

The chain links TRBV5-1 to TRBJ2-3, with no clear D. Per the germline V gene, CDR1 is SGHRS and CDR2 is YFSETQ. V lost 0 bases and J 5 bases, leaving 10 bases between the germline ends. This CDR3 has 14 amino acids. The CDR3 here is CASSLGDSVDTQYF. In DNA, the CDR3 is TGCGCCAGCAGCTTGGGTGACTCGGTAGATACGCAGTATTTT.

The V and J genes are TRBV28 and TRBJ2-7; D is unresolved. Germline CDR1 reads MDHEN; CDR2 reads SYDVKM. There are 12 residues in the CDR3. Trimming removed 2 bases at V and 3 bases at J, with 5 bases between. The CDR3 spells CASSLLDYEQYF. The CDR3 DNA follows: TGTGCCAGCAGTTTACTTGACTACGAGCAGTACTTC.

The V gene is TRBV6-5, the J gene TRBJ2-1; 10 nucleotides align to TRBD2. Germline CDR1 and CDR2: MNHEY and SVGAGI. J gave up 7 bases and V 5 bases, and 8 bases lay outside the gene matches. The length of the CDR3 is 15 residues. This CDR3 is CASSTLAGVLNEQFF. The DNA for the CDR3 is TGTGCCAGCAGTACGCTAGCGGGAGTCTTGAATGAGCAGTTCTTC.

This chain connects TRBV5-1 to TRBJ2-7; 7 bases align to TRBD2. Trimming at V came to 7 bases and at J to 1 base, leaving 5 bases not matched to a gene. Germline CDR1 reads SGHRS; CDR2 reads YFSETQ. This CDR3 spans 13 amino acids. CDR3 bases: TGCGCCAGCCCTTGGGGGGGGTCCTACGAGCAGTACTTC. Translated: CASPWGGSYEQYF.

The chain has TRBV18 and TRBJ2-3; D is uncertain. CDR1 KGHSH and CDR2 LQKENI come from the germline V gene. Trimming pared 3 bases from V and 6 bases from J, leaving 10 bases between. The CDR3 covers 13 residues. For the CDR3, the DNA is TGTGCCAGCTCACCCGACGGAGAGGATACGCAGTATTTT. Translation gives CASSPDGEDTQYF. The full variable domain, in which reference TRBV18 and TRBJ2-3 provide the parts outside the CDR3, is NAGVMQNPRHLVRRRGQEARLRCSPMKGHSHVYWYRQLPEEGLKFMVYLQKENIIDESGMPKERFSAEFPKEGPSILRIQQVVRGDSAAYFCASSPDGEDTQYFGPGTRLTVL.

The genes are TRBV6-4 and TRBJ2-2; 10 nucleotides match TRBD1. The CDR3 totals 15 residues. Germline V gene lookup returns CDR1 MRHNA and CDR2 SNTAGT. V gave up 4 bases and J gave up 6 bases; unmatched junction bases: 5. Written as DNA, the CDR3 is TGTGCCAGCAGTGTCTACGGGACAGGGGCCGGGGAGCTGTTTTTT. Encoded protein: CASSVYGTGAGELFF.

V usage is TRBV5-1 and J usage is TRBJ2-7, with 10 bases fitting TRBD2. The length of the CDR3 is 14 residues. Trimming at V came to 0 bases and at J to 3 bases, leaving 0 bases not matched to a gene. CDR1 is SGHRS and CDR2 is YFSETQ in the germline V gene. The CDR3, as DNA: TGCGCCAGCAGCTTGGGGACTAGCGGCTACGAGCAGTACTTC. Its translation is CASSLGTSGYEQYF. Together with reference TRBV5-1 and TRBJ2-7, the CDR3 gives the full variable domain: KAGVTQTPRYLIKTRGQQVTLSCSPISGHRSVSWYQQTPGQGLQFLFEYFSETQRNKGNFPGRFSGRQFSNSRSEMNVSTLELGDSALYLCASSLGTSGYEQYFGPGTRLTVT.

The chain links TRBV5-1 to TRBJ2-2, with a tentative D call TRBD1 (5 bases). The CDR3 is 16 amino acids. V lost 4 bases and J lost 2, with 15 bases in between. Germline CDR1 and CDR2: SGHRS and YFSETQ. The CDR3 sequence: CASSPPGRENTGELFF. The CDR3 coding sequence is TGCGCCAGCAGCCCCCCCGGCAGGGAAAACACCGGGGAGCTGTTTTTT. Using reference TRBV5-1 and TRBJ2-2 for the parts outside the CDR3, the full variable domain is KAGVTQTPRYLIKTRGQQVTLSCSPISGHRSVSWYQQTPGQGLQFLFEYFSETQRNKGNFPGRFSGRQFSNSRSEMNVSTLELGDSALYLCASSPPGRENTGELFFGEGSRLTVL.